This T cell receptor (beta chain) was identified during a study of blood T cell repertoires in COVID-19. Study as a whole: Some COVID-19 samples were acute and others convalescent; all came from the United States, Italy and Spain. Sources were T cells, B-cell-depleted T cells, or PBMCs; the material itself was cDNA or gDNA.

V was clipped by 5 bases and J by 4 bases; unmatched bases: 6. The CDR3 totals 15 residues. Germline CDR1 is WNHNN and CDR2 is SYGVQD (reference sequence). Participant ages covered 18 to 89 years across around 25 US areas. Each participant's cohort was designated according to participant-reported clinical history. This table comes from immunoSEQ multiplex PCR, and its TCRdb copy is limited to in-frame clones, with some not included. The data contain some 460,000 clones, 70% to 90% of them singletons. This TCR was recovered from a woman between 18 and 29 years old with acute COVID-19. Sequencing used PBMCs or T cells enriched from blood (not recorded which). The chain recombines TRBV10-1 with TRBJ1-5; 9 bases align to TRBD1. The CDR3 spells CASSYRDRANQPQHF. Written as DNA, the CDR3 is TGCGCCAGCAGTTACCGGGACAGGGCGAATCAGCCCCAGCATTTT.